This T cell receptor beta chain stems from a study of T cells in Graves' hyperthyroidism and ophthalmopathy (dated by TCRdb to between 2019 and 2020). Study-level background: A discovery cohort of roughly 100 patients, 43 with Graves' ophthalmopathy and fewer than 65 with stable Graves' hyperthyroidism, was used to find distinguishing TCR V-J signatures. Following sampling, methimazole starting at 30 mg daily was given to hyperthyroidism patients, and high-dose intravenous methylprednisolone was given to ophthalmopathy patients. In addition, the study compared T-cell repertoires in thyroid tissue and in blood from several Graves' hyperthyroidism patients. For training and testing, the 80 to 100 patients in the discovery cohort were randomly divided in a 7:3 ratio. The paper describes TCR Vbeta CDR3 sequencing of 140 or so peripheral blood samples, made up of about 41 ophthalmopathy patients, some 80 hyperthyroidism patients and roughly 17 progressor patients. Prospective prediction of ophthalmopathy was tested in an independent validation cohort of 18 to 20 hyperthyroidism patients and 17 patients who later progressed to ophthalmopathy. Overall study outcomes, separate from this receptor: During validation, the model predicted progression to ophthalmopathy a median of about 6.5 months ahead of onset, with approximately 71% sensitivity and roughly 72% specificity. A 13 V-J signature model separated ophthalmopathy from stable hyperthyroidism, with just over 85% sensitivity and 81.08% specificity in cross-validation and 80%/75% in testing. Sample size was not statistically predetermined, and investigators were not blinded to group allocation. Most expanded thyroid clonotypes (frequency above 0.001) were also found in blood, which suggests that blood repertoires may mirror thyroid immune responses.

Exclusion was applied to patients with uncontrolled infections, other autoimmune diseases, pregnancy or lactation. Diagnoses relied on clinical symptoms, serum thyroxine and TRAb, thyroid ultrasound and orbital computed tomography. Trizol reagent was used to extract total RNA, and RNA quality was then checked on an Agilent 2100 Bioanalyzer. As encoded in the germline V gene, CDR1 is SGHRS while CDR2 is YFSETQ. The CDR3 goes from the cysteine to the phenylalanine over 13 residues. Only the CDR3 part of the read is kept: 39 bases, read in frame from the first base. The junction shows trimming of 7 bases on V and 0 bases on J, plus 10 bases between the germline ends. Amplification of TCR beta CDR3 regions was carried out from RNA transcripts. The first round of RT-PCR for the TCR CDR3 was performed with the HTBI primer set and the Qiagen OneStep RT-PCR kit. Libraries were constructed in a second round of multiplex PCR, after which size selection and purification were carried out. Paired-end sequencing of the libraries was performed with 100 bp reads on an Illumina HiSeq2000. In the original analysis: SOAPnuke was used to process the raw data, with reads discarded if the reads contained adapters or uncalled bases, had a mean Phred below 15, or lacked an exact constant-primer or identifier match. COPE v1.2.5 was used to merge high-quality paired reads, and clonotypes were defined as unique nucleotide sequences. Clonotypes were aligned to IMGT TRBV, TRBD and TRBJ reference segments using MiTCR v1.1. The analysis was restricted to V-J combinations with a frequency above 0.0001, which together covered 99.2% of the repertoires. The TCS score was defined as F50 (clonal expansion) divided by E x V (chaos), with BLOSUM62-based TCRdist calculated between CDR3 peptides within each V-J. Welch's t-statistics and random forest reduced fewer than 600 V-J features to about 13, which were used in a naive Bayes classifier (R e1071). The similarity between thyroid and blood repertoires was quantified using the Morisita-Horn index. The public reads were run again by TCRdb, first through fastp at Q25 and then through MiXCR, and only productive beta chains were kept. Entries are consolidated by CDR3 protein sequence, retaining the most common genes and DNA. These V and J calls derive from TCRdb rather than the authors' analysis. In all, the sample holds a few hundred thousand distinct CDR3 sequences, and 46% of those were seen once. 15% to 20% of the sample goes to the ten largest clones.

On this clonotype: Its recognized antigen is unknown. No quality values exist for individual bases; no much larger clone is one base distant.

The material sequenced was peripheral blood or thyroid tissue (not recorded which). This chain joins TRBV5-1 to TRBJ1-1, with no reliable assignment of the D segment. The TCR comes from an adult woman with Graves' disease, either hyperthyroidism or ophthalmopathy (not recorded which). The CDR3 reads CASGRRMNTEAFF. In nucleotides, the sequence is TGCGCCAGCGGCCGACGGATGAACACTGAAGCTTTCTTT. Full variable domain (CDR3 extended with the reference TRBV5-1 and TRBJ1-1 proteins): KAGVTQTPRYLIKTRGQQVTLSCSPISGHRSVSWYQQTPGQGLQFLFEYFSETQRNKGNFPGRFSGRQFSNSRSEMNVSTLELGDSALYLCASGRRMNTEAFFGQGTRLTVV.